A selection of T cell receptor beta chains follows, all from one sample in a study of T-cell memory formation after mild COVID-19. TCRdb re-called the 5' RACE reads through MiXCR, storing one row per CDR3 protein. The sample carries roughly 100,000 distinct CDR3 sequences, over 15% recorded once. Sequencing was done on a sample of PBMCs or a T cell subset sorted from them (not recorded which). Source of these receptors: an adult woman who had mild COVID-19 (a few samples of this study predate the infection). Cell type and time point are not known. Both conserved end residues are part of each CDR3. D genes are given only for firm matches. A clone size is listed for some rows: how often the clone was seen (once, few, many), or a class if it is expanded.

V gene	D gene	J gene	clone size	CDR3 protein	CDR3 DNA
TRBV29-1	-	TRBJ2-3	-	CSVEDLSGTVWSTDTQYF	TGCAGCGTTGAAGATCTTAGCGGAACCGTCTGGAGCACAGATACGCAGTATTTT
TRBV6-5	TRBD2	TRBJ2-3	few	CASSWEAGGTDTQYF	TGTGCCAGCAGTTGGGAGGCGGGAGGCACAGATACGCAGTATTTT
TRBV7-7	-	TRBJ2-2	-	CASSLSGVSTGELFF	TGTGCCAGCAGCTTGTCAGGGGTTAGCACCGGGGAGCTGTTTTTT
TRBV24-1	-	TRBJ2-7	-	CVTSDFGGGEQYF	TGTGTCACCAGTGATTTTGGGGGTGGCGAGCAGTACTTC
TRBV19	TRBD2	TRBJ2-7	-	CASRISGAGLVEQYF	TGTGCCAGTAGGATTAGCGGGGCAGGCCTCGTCGAGCAGTACTTC
TRBV7-9	-	TRBJ1-4	few	CASSSSSNEKLFF	TGTGCCAGCAGCTCCTCGTCTAATGAAAAACTGTTTTTT
TRBV11-1	-	TRBJ1-1	-	CASSLAPGTEAFF	TGTGCCAGCAGCTTAGCCCCTGGTACTGAAGCTTTCTTT
TRBV5-1	-	TRBJ2-7	few	CASSLNGNEQYF	TGCGCCAGCAGCTTGAATGGTAACGAGCAGTACTTC
TRBV6-6	TRBD1	TRBJ2-1	few	CASTITGGFDNEQFF	TGTGCCAGCACTATTACAGGGGGCTTCGACAATGAGCAGTTCTTC
TRBV7-8	TRBD2	TRBJ2-1	-	CASSPSGSDEQFF	TGTGCCAGCTCCCCTAGCGGGAGTGATGAGCAGTTCTTC
TRBV27	-	TRBJ2-3	-	CASRFTDTQYF	TGTGCCAGCAGATTTACAGATACGCAGTATTTT
TRBV3-1	-	TRBJ2-4	-	CASSPTGNIQYF	TGTGCCAGCAGCCCTACAGGGAACATTCAGTACTTC
TRBV24-1	-	TRBJ2-2	few	CATSDGIGASNTGELFF	TGTGCCACCAGTGATGGTATCGGGGCCTCGAACACCGGGGAGCTGTTTTTT
TRBV7-6	-	TRBJ1-1	-	CASSLGAGSESTEAFF	TGTGCCAGCAGCTTAGGGGCAGGGAGTGAATCCACTGAAGCTTTCTTT
TRBV6-5	-	TRBJ2-5	few	CASSYSGREETQYF	TGTGCCAGCAGTTACTCGGGAAGGGAAGAGACCCAGTACTTC
TRBV11-2	TRBD2	TRBJ2-1	-	CASKGLAGGPGEQFF	TGTGCCAGCAAGGGACTAGCGGGAGGGCCGGGGGAGCAGTTCTTC
TRBV11-2	-	TRBJ2-7	many	CASSLWGEQYF	TGTGCCAGCAGCTTATGGGGCGAGCAGTACTTC
TRBV11-3	TRBD1	TRBJ2-7	few	CASSPEPGQQSYEQYF	TGTGCCAGCAGCCCGGAACCGGGACAGCAATCCTACGAGCAGTACTTC
TRBV5-1	TRBD1	TRBJ2-7	few	CASSVGTGVYEQYF	TGCGCCAGCAGCGTCGGGACAGGGGTCTACGAGCAGTACTTC
TRBV6-5	-	TRBJ2-5	few	CASSYPDIYGTQYF	TGTGCCAGCAGTTACCCCGACATCTACGGGACCCAGTACTTC
TRBV11-3	TRBD1	TRBJ1-1	few	CASSLPTGEDTEAFF	TGTGCCAGCAGCTTACCGACAGGGGAAGACACTGAAGCTTTCTTT
TRBV5-1	-	TRBJ2-1	-	CASSFGVGGYEQFF	TGCGCCAGCAGCTTTGGGGTCGGGGGATATGAGCAGTTCTTC
TRBV29-1	-	TRBJ2-2	few	CSVEKQGTGELFF	TGCAGCGTTGAAAAGCAGGGCACCGGGGAGCTGTTTTTT
TRBV13	-	TRBJ2-1	few	CASSLTHTSSYNEQFF	TGTGCCAGCAGCCTCACTCATACGAGCTCCTACAATGAGCAGTTCTTC
TRBV7-9	-	TRBJ1-3	many	CASRSGTVTSGNTIYF	TGTGCCAGCAGATCCGGGACGGTGACCTCTGGAAACACCATATATTTT
TRBV5-5	-	TRBJ2-7	-	CASSLEAVYEQYF	TGTGCCAGCAGCTTGGAAGCAGTCTACGAGCAGTACTTC
TRBV4-1	-	TRBJ1-6	few	CASSQAGAYNSPLHF	TGCGCCAGCAGCCAGGCCGGAGCCTATAATTCACCCCTCCACTTT
TRBV11-2	-	TRBJ2-7	-	CASSLVLRQDYEQYF	TGTGCCAGCAGCTTAGTATTGAGACAGGACTACGAGCAGTACTTC
TRBV7-7	-	TRBJ2-5	few	CASSLEQGEETQYF	TGTGCCAGCAGCTTAGAACAGGGTGAAGAGACCCAGTACTTC
TRBV27	TRBD1	TRBJ2-1	few	CASSFGGQVYNEQFF	TGTGCCAGCAGTTTTGGGGGACAGGTGTACAATGAGCAGTTCTTC
TRBV12-3/TRBV12-4	-	TRBJ2-1	few	CASRFRDGTYNEQFF	TGTGCCAGCAGGTTCCGGGACGGCACATACAATGAGCAGTTCTTC
TRBV12-3/TRBV12-4	-	TRBJ2-1	few	CASSFSSGTLYNEQFF	TGTGCCAGCAGCTTTAGTAGTGGGACTCTCTACAATGAGCAGTTCTTC
TRBV9	TRBD1	TRBJ2-7	-	CASSPTRDRTYEQYF	TGTGCCAGCAGCCCCACCCGGGACAGGACCTACGAGCAGTACTTC
TRBV7-8	TRBD2	TRBJ2-1	few	CASGVLAGEGEQFF	TGTGCCAGTGGGGTACTAGCGGGAGAAGGAGAGCAGTTCTTC
TRBV7-6	TRBD2	TRBJ2-7	-	CASSYSGESSYEQYF	TGTGCCAGCAGCTATAGCGGGGAGAGCTCCTACGAGCAGTACTTC
TRBV5-1	-	TRBJ2-7	many	CASSLSGGSEQYF	TGCGCCAGCAGCTTGTCTGGGGGTAGCGAGCAGTACTTC
TRBV4-1	TRBD1	TRBJ2-7	-	CASSQEQGDRGLSYEQYF	TGCGCCAGCAGCCAAGAGCAAGGGGACAGGGGGCTATCCTACGAGCAGTACTTC
TRBV12-3/TRBV12-4	-	TRBJ2-3	few	CASSPGGAGDTQYF	TGTGCCAGCAGTCCAGGGGGGGCGGGAGATACGCAGTATTTT
TRBV6-5	-	TRBJ2-2	-	CASSYSTSLTGELFF	TGTGCCAGCAGTTACTCGACAAGTCTTACCGGGGAGCTGTTTTTT
TRBV7-8	-	TRBJ1-1	few	CASSSSPGKAFF	TGTGCCAGCAGCTCCTCGCCGGGGAAAGCTTTCTTT
TRBV24-1	-	TRBJ2-1	-	CATSGLGQHPVDEQFF	TGTGCCACCAGTGGGCTTGGACAGCACCCCGTCGATGAGCAGTTCTTC
TRBV7-9	-	TRBJ2-7	-	CASSLSVEQYF	TGTGCCAGCAGCCTAAGTGTCGAGCAGTACTTC
TRBV12-3/TRBV12-4	-	TRBJ2-4	-	CASSLGGVGNIQYF	TGTGCCAGCAGTTTAGGGGGAGTCGGAAACATTCAGTACTTC
TRBV3-1	TRBD2	TRBJ2-1	-	CASSQYPGGSYNEQFF	TGTGCCAGCAGCCAATATCCGGGGGGGTCGTACAATGAGCAGTTCTTC
TRBV12-3/TRBV12-4	-	TRBJ2-1	-	CASSLSADRISEQFF	TGTGCCAGCAGTTTATCGGCCGACAGGATCTCTGAGCAGTTCTTC
TRBV12-3/TRBV12-4	-	TRBJ2-2	-	CASSGTDVSTGELFF	TGTGCCAGCAGTGGGACGGACGTGAGCACCGGGGAGCTGTTTTTT
TRBV7-9	-	TRBJ2-7	few	CASSTGSYEQYF	TGTGCCAGCAGTACTGGTTCCTACGAGCAGTACTTC
TRBV19	TRBD1	TRBJ1-1	-	CASSIGGQAPTEAFF	TGTGCCAGTAGTATCGGGGGACAGGCGCCCACTGAAGCTTTCTTT
TRBV20-1	-	TRBJ1-2	many	CSARVPGDGYTF	TGCAGTGCTAGAGTCCCAGGGGATGGCTACACCTTC
TRBV5-5	-	TRBJ1-1	few	CASSLEGTEAFF	TGTGCCAGCAGCCTGGAGGGGACTGAAGCTTTCTTT
TRBV7-8	-	TRBJ1-1	-	CASSPKGLGMNTEAFF	TGTGCCAGCAGCCCGAAGGGGTTAGGGATGAACACTGAAGCTTTCTTT
TRBV3-1	-	TRBJ2-2	-	CASTPTDTLRDGELFF	TGTGCCAGCACGCCAACCGACACCCTCAGGGACGGGGAGCTGTTTTTT
TRBV7-9	-	TRBJ2-1	many	CASSLVALYNEQFF	TGTGCCAGCAGCTTAGTGGCACTCTACAATGAGCAGTTCTTC